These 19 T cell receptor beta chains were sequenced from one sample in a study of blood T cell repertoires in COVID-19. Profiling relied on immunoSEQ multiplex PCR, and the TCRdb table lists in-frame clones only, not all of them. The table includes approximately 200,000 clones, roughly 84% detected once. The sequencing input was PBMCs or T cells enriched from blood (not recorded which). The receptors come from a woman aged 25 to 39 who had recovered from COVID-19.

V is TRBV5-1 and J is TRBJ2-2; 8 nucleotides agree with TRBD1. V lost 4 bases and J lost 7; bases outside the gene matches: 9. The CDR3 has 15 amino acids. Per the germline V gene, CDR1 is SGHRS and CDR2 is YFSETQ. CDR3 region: CASSPQTGVDGELFF. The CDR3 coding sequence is TGCGCCAGCAGCCCACAGACAGGGGTTGACGGGGAGCTGTTTTTT. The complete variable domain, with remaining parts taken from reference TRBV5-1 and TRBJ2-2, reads KAGVTQTPRYLIKTRGQQVTLSCSPISGHRSVSWYQQTPGQGLQFLFEYFSETQRNKGNFPGRFSGRQFSNSRSEMNVSTLELGDSALYLCASSPQTGVDGELFFGEGSRLTVL.

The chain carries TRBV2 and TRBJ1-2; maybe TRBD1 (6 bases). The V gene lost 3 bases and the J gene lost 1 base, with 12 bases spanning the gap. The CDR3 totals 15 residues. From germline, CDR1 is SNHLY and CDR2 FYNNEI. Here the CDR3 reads CASSDRGGLNYGYTF. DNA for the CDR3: TGTGCCAGCAGTGATCGGGGGGGCCTTAACTATGGCTACACCTTC.

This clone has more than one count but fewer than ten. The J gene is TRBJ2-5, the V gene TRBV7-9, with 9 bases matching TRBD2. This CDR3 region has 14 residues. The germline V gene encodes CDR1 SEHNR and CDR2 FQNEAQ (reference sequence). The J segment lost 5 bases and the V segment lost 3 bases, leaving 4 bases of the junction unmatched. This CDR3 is CASSLLAGGETQYF. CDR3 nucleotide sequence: TGTGCCAGCAGCTTGCTCGCGGGGGGGGAGACCCAGTACTTC.

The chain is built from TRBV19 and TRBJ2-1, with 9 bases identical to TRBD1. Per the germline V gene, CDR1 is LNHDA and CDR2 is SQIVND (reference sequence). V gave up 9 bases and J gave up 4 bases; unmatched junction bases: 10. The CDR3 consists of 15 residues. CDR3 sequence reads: CASRPGTGPYNEQFF. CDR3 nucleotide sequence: TGTGCCAGCAGACCCGGGACAGGGCCGTACAATGAGCAGTTCTTC.

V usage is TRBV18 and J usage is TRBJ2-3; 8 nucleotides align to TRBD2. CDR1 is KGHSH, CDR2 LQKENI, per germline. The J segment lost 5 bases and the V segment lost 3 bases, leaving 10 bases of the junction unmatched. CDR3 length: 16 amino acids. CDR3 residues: CASSPVSREVEDTQYF. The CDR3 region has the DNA TGTGCCAGCTCACCGGTGTCGCGGGAGGTGGAAGATACGCAGTATTTT.

The chain's CDR3 is CASQPGTGGTEAFF. For the CDR3, the DNA is TGTGCCAGTCAGCCCGGGACAGGGGGCACTGAAGCTTTCTTT. The V and J genes are TRBV2 and TRBJ1-1; 11 nucleotides agree with TRBD1. The J segment lost 4 bases and the V segment lost 9 bases, leaving 7 bases of the junction unmatched. The germline CDR1 and CDR2 sequences are SNHLY and FYNNEI. The CDR3 contains 14 residues.

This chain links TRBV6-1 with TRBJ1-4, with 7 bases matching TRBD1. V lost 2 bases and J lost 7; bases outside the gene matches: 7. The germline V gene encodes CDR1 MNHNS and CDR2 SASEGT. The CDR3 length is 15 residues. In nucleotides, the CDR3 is TGTGCCAGCAGTGAAACGGGACAGTTTTTTGAAAAACTGTTTTTT. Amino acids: CASSETGQFFEKLFF.

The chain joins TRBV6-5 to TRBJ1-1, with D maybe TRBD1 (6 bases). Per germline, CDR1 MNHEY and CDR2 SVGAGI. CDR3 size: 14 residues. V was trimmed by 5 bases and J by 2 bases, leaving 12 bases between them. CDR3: CASSLQGRNTEAFF. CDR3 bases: TGTGCCAGCAGTCTACAGGGTCGAAACACTGAAGCTTTCTTT.

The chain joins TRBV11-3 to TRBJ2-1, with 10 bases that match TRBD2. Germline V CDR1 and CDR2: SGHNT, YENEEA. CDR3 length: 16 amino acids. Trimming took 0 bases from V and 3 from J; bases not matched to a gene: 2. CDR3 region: CASSLDRLAGYNEQFF. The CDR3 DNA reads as TGTGCCAGCAGCTTAGATCGACTAGCGGGCTACAATGAGCAGTTCTTC.

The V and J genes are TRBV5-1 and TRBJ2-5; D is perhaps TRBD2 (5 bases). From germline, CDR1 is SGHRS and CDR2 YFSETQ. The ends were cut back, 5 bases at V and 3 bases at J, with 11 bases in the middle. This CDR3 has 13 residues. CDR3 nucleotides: TGCGCCAGCAGTTGGAGCGGAGAAGAGACCCAGTACTTC. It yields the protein CASSWSGEETQYF. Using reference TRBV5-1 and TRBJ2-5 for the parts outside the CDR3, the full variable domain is KAGVTQTPRYLIKTRGQQVTLSCSPISGHRSVSWYQQTPGQGLQFLFEYFSETQRNKGNFPGRFSGRQFSNSRSEMNVSTLELGDSALYLCASSWSGEETQYFGPGTRLLVL.

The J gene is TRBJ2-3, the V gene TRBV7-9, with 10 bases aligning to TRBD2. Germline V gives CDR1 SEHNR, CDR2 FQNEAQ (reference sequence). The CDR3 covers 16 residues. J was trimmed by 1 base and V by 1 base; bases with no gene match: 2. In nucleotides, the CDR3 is TGTGCCAGCAGCTTAGGGACTAGCGGCGGCACAGATACGCAGTATTTT. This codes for CASSLGTSGGTDTQYF.

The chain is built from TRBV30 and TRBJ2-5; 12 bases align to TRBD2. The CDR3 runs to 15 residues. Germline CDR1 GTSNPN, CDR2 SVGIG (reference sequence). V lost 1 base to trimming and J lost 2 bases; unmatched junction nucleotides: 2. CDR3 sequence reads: CAWSATSGRQETQYF. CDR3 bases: TGTGCCTGGAGTGCGACTAGCGGGAGACAAGAGACCCAGTACTTC.

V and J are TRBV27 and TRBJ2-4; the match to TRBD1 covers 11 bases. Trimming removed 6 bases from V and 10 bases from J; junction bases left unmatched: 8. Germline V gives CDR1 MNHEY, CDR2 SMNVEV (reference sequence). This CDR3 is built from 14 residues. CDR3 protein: CASRGQGALLIQYF. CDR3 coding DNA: TGTGCCAGCAGAGGACAGGGGGCTCTACTTATTCAGTACTTC.

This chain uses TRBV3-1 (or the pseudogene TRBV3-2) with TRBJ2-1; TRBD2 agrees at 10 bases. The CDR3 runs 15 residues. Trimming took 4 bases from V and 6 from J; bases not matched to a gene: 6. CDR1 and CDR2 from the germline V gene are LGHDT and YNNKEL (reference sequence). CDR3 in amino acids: CASSPSGRVINEQFF. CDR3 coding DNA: TGTGCCAGCAGCCCCAGCGGGAGGGTTATCAATGAGCAGTTCTTC.

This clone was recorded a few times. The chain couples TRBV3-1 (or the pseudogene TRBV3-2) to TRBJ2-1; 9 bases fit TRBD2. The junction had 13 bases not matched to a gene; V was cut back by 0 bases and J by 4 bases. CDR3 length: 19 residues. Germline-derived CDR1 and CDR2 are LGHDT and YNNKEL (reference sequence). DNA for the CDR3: TGTGCCAGCAGCCAAGAAGGCGGCGGGGGGGGACGGTTTTACAATGAGCAGTTCTTC. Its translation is CASSQEGGGGGRFYNEQFF.

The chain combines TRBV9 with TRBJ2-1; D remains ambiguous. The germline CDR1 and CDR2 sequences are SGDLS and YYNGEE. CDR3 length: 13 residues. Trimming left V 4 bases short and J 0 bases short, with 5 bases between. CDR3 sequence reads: CASSSSSYNEQFF. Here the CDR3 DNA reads TGTGCCAGCAGCTCTAGCTCCTACAATGAGCAGTTCTTC.

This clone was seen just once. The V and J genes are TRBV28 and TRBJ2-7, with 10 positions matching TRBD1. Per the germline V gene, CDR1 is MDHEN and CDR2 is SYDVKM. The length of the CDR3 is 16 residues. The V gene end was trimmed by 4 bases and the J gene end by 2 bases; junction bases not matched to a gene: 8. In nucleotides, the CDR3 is TGTGCCAGCAGTTCCCGACGGGACAGGGGAGCCTACGAGCAGTACTTC. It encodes CASSSRRDRGAYEQYF.

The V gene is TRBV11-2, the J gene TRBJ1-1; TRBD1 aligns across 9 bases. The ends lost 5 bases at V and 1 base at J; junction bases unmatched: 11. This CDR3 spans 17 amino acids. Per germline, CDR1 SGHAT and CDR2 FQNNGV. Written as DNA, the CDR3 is TGTGCCAGCAGCCGAGCCACACAGGGGGCGAGGAACACTGAAGCTTTCTTT. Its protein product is CASSRATQGARNTEAFF.

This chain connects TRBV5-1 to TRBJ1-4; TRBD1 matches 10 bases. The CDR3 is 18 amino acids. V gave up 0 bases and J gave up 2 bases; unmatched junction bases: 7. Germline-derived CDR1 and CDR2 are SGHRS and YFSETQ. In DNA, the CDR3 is TGCGCCAGCAGCTTGGCCGGGACAGGGGTGAGGACTAATGAAAAACTGTTTTTT. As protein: CASSLAGTGVRTNEKLFF.